The 30 T cell receptor beta chains reported below all come from one sample, sequenced in a study of identical twins. TCRdb re-called the 5' RACE reads through MiXCR, storing one row per CDR3 protein. The table includes about 470,000 distinct CDR3 sequences, approximately 25% detected once. The data also belong to a second study, concerning T cells expressing NK-cell markers.

Sequencing was done on a sample of CD4+ T cells sorted from blood. The receptors were gathered from a young woman in good health.

In its sample, this clonotype was seen once. The rearrangement joins TRBV5-1 to TRBJ1-1, with D perhaps TRBD1 (5 bases). The CDR3 has 14 residues. Deletions cut 0 bases from V and 4 bases from J, with 10 bases between. Germline lookup yields CDR1 SGHRS and CDR2 YFSETQ. The chain's CDR3 is CASSLDRPSTEAFF. In DNA, the CDR3 is TGCGCCAGCAGCTTGGACAGGCCAAGCACTGAAGCTTTCTTT.

The rearrangement joins TRBV6-5 to TRBJ2-7; 7 bases are a match to TRBD2. CDR1 is MNHEY, CDR2 SVGAGI, per germline. J gave up 2 bases and V 0 bases, and 4 bases lay outside the gene matches. This CDR3 region has 15 residues. CDR3 protein: CASSYSGGRTYEQYF. The CDR3 DNA follows: TGTGCCAGCAGTTACTCCGGCGGGAGAACCTACGAGCAGTACTTC.

This clonotype was counted many times. The chain uses TRBV20-1 and TRBJ2-2; either TRBD1 or TRBD2 may fit D (5 bases each). The CDR3 is 13 residues long. The germline V gene has CDR1 DFQATT and CDR2 SNEGSKA (reference sequence). Trimming took off 5 bases at V and 6 bases at J, with 13 bases between the two ends. The CDR3 region has the DNA TGCAGTGCTTCGAGTGGGGGAGCCGGGGAGCTGTTTTTT. Translation gives CSASSGGAGELFF.

The CDR3 DNA is TGCGCCAGCAGCTCCGGGACTAGCGGGGGCGGGGAGCAGTTCTTC. Amino acid sequence: CASSSGTSGGGEQFF. The chain uses TRBV5-1 and TRBJ2-1; 14 bases align to TRBD2. Germline CDR1 and CDR2: SGHRS and YFSETQ. V lost 3 bases and J lost 10; bases outside the gene matches: 6. The CDR3 has 15 amino acids.

This clonotype was seen many times. The chain recombines TRBV7-8 with TRBJ1-6; no firm D call. The germline V and J ends were trimmed by 1 base and 6 bases, with 4 bases remaining between them. Germline V gene lookup returns CDR1 SGHVS and CDR2 FQNEAQ. This CDR3 is 13 amino acids long. CDR3: CASSLGPNSPLHF. As DNA, the CDR3 is TGTGCCAGCAGCTTAGGTCCTAATTCACCCCTCCACTTT.

This clonotype has at least ten counts. The V gene is TRBV24-1, the J gene TRBJ2-3; 9 bases agree with TRBD2. Germline loops: CDR1 KGHDR, CDR2 SFDVKD. The CDR3 sequence is 15 residues long. V shed 4 bases and J 4 bases; nucleotides not matched to a gene: 5. This CDR3 reads CATSDPGTSSDTQYF. The CDR3 nucleotides are TGTGCCACCAGTGACCCCGGGACTAGCTCAGATACGCAGTATTTT.

V gene TRBV5-1 combines with J gene TRBJ2-5; the D gene could be TRBD1 or TRBD2 (5 bases each). Trimming pared 10 bases from V and 4 bases from J, leaving 20 bases between. The CDR3 loop spans 14 amino acids. Germline V lookup: CDR1 SGHRS, CDR2 YFSETQ. The CDR3 DNA follows: TGCGCCTGTCTCGATGGGGCTGGGGGAGAGACCCAGTACTTC. Amino acid sequence: CACLDGAGGETQYF.

The chain employs TRBV9 and TRBJ1-1; 9 bases line up with TRBD1. With 3 bases clipped from V and 5 bases from J, the junction kept 5 bases outside the gene matches. The CDR3 length is 14 residues. Germline values: CDR1 SGDLS, CDR2 YYNGEE. CDR3 sequence reads: CASSGGQGKTEAFF. CDR3 nucleotide sequence: TGTGCCAGCAGCGGGGGACAGGGAAAGACTGAAGCTTTCTTT.

This clonotype appeared a few times. V gene TRBV20-1 combines with J gene TRBJ1-4; no firm D call. The CDR3 is 12 amino acids. Looked up from germline, CDR1 is DFQATT and CDR2 is SNEGSKA (reference sequence). V gave up 3 bases and J gave up 5 bases, with 7 bases separating them. This CDR3 is CSARGQNEKLFF. CDR3 DNA: TGCAGTGCTAGGGGCCAGAATGAAAAACTGTTTTTT.

The gene calls are TRBV7-2 and TRBJ2-3; D possibly corresponds to TRBD2 (7 bases). The CDR3 has 17 amino acids. The germline CDR1 and CDR2 sequences are SGHTA and FQGNSA. Trimming shortened V by 5 bases and J by 10 bases, and 28 bases separated the two germline ends. The CDR3 is CASSGRGGERSHHAQYF. CDR3 coding DNA: TGTGCCAGCAGCGGCCGAGGGGGGGAGCGGTCCCACCATGCGCAGTATTTT.

This clonotype was found a few times. The rearrangement links TRBV13 to TRBJ2-3, with D unclear. V shed 5 bases and J shed 9 bases, with 12 bases lying between them. The CDR3 spans 12 residues. Germline CDR1 PRHDT, CDR2 FYEKMQ (reference sequence). The CDR3 here is CASSITARTQYF. The CDR3 DNA reads as TGTGCCAGCAGCATCACGGCCCGGACGCAGTATTTT.

The V call is TRBV20-1, the J call TRBJ2-1; weak D call: TRBD1 (6 bases). The CDR3 sequence is 14 residues long. V was shortened by 3 bases and J by 8 bases, with 17 bases between the two germline ends. Looked up from germline, CDR1 is DFQATT and CDR2 is SNEGSKA (reference sequence). Here the CDR3 reads CSASDTLTGHEQFF. The CDR3 region has the DNA TGCAGTGCTAGCGACACCCTGACAGGACATGAGCAGTTCTTC.

This clonotype was observed a few times. V gene TRBV6-1 combines with J gene TRBJ2-3; 8 positions match TRBD1. V lost 6 bases to trimming and J lost 4 bases; unmatched junction nucleotides: 6. The CDR3 sequence is 14 residues long. Germline V gives CDR1 MNHNS, CDR2 SASEGT. In DNA form, the CDR3 reads TGTGCCAGCAGCCGGACAGGGAGCCCAGATACGCAGTATTTT. Translating it yields CASSRTGSPDTQYF.

The rearrangement joins TRBV5-1 to TRBJ1-1; D is uncertain. In germline, CDR1 is SGHRS, CDR2 YFSETQ. V shed 2 bases and J shed 11 bases, with 19 bases lying between them. CDR3 size: 14 residues. Written as DNA, the CDR3 is TGCGCCAGCAGCTTTCGGGCAGAAGTCGGTAGGGCTTTCTTT. Translation gives CASSFRAEVGRAFF. Full variable domain (rest looked up from reference TRBV5-1 and TRBJ1-1): KAGVTQTPRYLIKTRGQQVTLSCSPISGHRSVSWYQQTPGQGLQFLFEYFSETQRNKGNFPGRFSGRQFSNSRSEMNVSTLELGDSALYLCASSFRAEVGRAFFGQGTRLTVV.

Only a few counts were recorded for this clonotype. This chain joins TRBV7-2 and TRBJ1-1; D remains unclear. Trimming left V 4 bases short and J 7 bases short, with 7 bases between. The CDR3 totals 11 residues. Per the germline V gene, CDR1 is SGHTA and CDR2 is FQGNSA. The CDR3 spells CASSSWGEAFF. The CDR3 DNA reads TGTGCCAGCAGCTCATGGGGTGAAGCTTTCTTT.

As concerns this clonotype: Compared with germline, one end of the junction differs, possibly owing to a read error. The rearrangement uses TRBV7-9 and TRBJ2-2, with D unclear. Germline-derived CDR1 and CDR2 are SEHNR and FQNEAQ (reference sequence). The CDR3 has 14 amino acids. As DNA, the CDR3 is TGTGGCAGCAGCTACATCCGGGACACCGGGGAGCTGTTTTTT. It codes for CGSSYIRDTGELFF.

Only a few counts were recorded for this clonotype. The chain couples TRBV27 to TRBJ2-1; TRBD1 might be the D (6 bases). The CDR3 extends over 13 amino acids. The V and J ends lost 5 bases and 6 bases respectively, with 11 bases between them. Germline V gene sequence: CDR1 MNHEY, CDR2 SMNVEV (reference sequence). The CDR3 sequence: CASSEGQSNEQFF. DNA for the CDR3: TGTGCCAGCAGTGAAGGACAGAGCAATGAGCAGTTCTTC.

This clonotype has a handful of counts. The rearrangement links TRBV6-6 to TRBJ2-1; the D is unclear. CDR1 MNHNY and CDR2 SVGAGI come from the germline V gene (reference sequence). This CDR3 comprises 13 residues. The CDR3 sequence is CAIGSPLYNEQFF. The CDR3 coding sequence is TGTGCAATAGGCAGCCCTCTTTACAATGAGCAGTTCTTC.

This chain links TRBV2 with TRBJ1-4, with D uncertain. The CDR3 runs to 15 residues. V shed 4 bases and J shed 7 bases, with 16 bases lying between them. Germline V gene lookup returns CDR1 SNHLY and CDR2 FYNNEI. This chain's CDR3 is CASSVSDRWGEKLFF. The CDR3, as DNA: TGTGCCAGCAGTGTGAGCGATCGGTGGGGTGAAAAACTGTTTTTT.

The chain uses TRBV6-4 and TRBJ2-5, with D maybe TRBD2 (5 bases). The V end lost 11 bases, the J end lost 0 bases, and 13 bases lay between the germline ends. CDR1 is MRHNA, CDR2 SNTAGT, per germline. The CDR3 sequence is 13 residues long. CDR3 sequence reads: CAGGMLYQETQYF. CDR3 sequence (DNA): TGTGCCGGAGGTATGCTGTACCAAGAGACCCAGTACTTC.

DNA of the CDR3: TGTGCCAGCAGTAGATTGGACCCTAACTATGGCTACACCTTC. Residues: CASSRLDPNYGYTF. The rearrangement links TRBV25-1 to TRBJ1-2; D unresolved. The CDR3 extends over 14 amino acids. Germline lookup yields CDR1 MGHDK and CDR2 SYGVNS. V was clipped by 5 bases and J by 0 bases, with 10 bases between them.

V and J are TRBV10-3 and TRBJ2-1; D assignment may be TRBD1 or TRBD2 (6 bases each). V shed 5 bases and J shed 7 bases, with 12 bases lying between them. The germline gives CDR1 ENHRY, CDR2 SYGVKD. The CDR3 is made up of 13 amino acids. CDR3 amino acids: CAISWGAKNEQFF. In DNA form, the CDR3 reads TGTGCCATCAGTTGGGGGGCTAAGAATGAGCAGTTCTTC.

The genes are TRBV18 and TRBJ2-1; 8 bases are a match to TRBD2. Germline V gene sequence: CDR1 KGHSH, CDR2 LQKENI. The CDR3 has 17 amino acids. Trimming took 3 bases from V and 0 from J; bases not matched to a gene: 7. Here the CDR3 DNA reads TGTGCCAGCTCACCGTCGTCCAGCGGGGGCTCCTACAATGAGCAGTTCTTC. Translation: CASSPSSSGGSYNEQFF.

A remark on this clonotype: At one end, the junction sequence differs from germline, possibly due to a read error. The CDR3 nucleotides are TGTGCCAGCGGCCACCGGGGGGGCGATGGAAACACCATATATTTT. This sequence encodes CASGHRGGDGNTIYF. V usage is TRBV3-1 and J usage is TRBJ1-3; maybe TRBD1 (6 bases). The CDR3 runs to 15 residues. The germline CDR1 and CDR2 sequences are LGHDT and YNNKEL (reference sequence).

This sequence joins TRBV5-5 and TRBJ2-3, with a possible D match to TRBD2 (5 bases). Germline-derived CDR1 and CDR2 are SGHKS and YYEKEE (reference sequence). The length of the CDR3 is 14 residues. V was trimmed by 7 bases and J by 0 bases, leaving 12 bases between them. CDR3 in amino acids: CASLLQRSTDTQYF. Here the CDR3 DNA reads TGTGCCAGCCTTCTTCAGCGGAGCACAGATACGCAGTATTTT.

This sequence joins TRBV20-1 and TRBJ2-5, with TRBD2 identical over 7 bases. The CDR3 is 13 amino acids. Germline CDR1 is DFQATT and CDR2 is SNEGSKA (reference sequence). J gave up 4 bases and V 0 bases, and 2 bases lay outside the gene matches. The CDR3 coding sequence is TGCAGTGCTAGAGATATAGCGGGAGAGACCCAGTACTTC. This encodes CSARDIAGETQYF.

This clonotype was recorded a few times. This rearrangement joins TRBV7-9 to TRBJ2-1; D uncertain. The V end was cut by 2 bases, the J end by 6 bases, with 14 bases between. Germline V gives CDR1 SEHNR, CDR2 FQNEAQ (reference sequence). This CDR3 spans 15 amino acids. The CDR3 region is CASSLKSPLRNEQFF. The CDR3 nucleotides are TGTGCCAGCAGCTTAAAAAGCCCCCTACGCAATGAGCAGTTCTTC.

This clonotype was counted many times. The J gene is TRBJ1-5, the V gene TRBV12-3 or TRBV12-4; D is unclear. The V and J ends lost 2 bases and 6 bases respectively, with 11 bases between them. The length of the CDR3 is 14 residues. The CDR3 is CASSLSQLGQPQHF. The CDR3 region has the DNA TGTGCCAGCAGTTTATCGCAGTTGGGTCAGCCCCAGCATTTT.

This clonotype has only a few counts. J is TRBJ1-1 and V is TRBV12-3 or TRBV12-4; 7 positions agree with TRBD1. Trimming cost V 4 bases and J 1 base; bases outside gene matches: 3. This CDR3 comprises 14 residues. The chain's CDR3 is CASSSRTGNTEAFF. Written as DNA, the CDR3 is TGTGCCAGCAGTTCTCGGACAGGGAACACTGAAGCTTTCTTT.

The chain has TRBV7-9 and TRBJ2-2, with 12 bases aligning to TRBD2. Trimming took 4 bases from V and 11 from J; bases not matched to a gene: 11. CDR3 length equals 16 residues. Germline values: CDR1 SEHNR, CDR2 FQNEAQ (reference sequence). The CDR3 sequence: CASSSTSGSLLGELFF. The CDR3 DNA is TGTGCCAGCAGCTCGACTAGCGGGAGTCTTCTAGGAGAGCTGTTTTTT.